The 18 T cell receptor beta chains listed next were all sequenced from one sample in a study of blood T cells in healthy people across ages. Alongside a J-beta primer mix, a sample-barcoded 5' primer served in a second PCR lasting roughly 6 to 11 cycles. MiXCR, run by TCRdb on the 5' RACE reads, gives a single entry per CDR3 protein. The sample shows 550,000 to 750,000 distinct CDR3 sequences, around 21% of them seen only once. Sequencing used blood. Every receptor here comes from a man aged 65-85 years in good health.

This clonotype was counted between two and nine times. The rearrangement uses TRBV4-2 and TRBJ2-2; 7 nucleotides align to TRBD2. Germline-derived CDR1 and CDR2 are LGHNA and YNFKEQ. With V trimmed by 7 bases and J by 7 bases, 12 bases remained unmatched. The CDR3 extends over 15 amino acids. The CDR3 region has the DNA TGTGCCAGCACTAGAGCGACTAGCCCTGGCGGGGAGCTGTTTTTT. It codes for CASTRATSPGGELFF.

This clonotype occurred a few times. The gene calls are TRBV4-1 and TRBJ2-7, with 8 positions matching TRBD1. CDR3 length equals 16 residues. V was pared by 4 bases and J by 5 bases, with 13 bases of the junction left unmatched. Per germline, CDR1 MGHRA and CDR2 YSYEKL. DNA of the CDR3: TGCGCCAGCAGCCGCGGACAGGGCGCAGTAGGACACGAGCAGTACTTC. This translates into CASSRGQGAVGHEQYF.

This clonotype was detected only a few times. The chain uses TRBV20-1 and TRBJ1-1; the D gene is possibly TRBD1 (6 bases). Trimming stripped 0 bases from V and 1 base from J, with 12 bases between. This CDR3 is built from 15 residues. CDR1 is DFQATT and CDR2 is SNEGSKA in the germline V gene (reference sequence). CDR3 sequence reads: CSARDPQGRNTEAFF. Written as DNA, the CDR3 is TGCAGTGCTAGAGATCCGCAGGGGAGGAACACTGAAGCTTTCTTT.

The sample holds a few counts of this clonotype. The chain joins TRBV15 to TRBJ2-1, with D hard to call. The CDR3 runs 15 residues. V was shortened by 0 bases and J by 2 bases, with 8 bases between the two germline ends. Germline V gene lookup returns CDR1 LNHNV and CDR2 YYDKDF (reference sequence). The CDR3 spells CATSRDAETYNEQFF. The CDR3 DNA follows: TGTGCCACCAGCAGAGACGCGGAGACCTACAATGAGCAGTTCTTC.

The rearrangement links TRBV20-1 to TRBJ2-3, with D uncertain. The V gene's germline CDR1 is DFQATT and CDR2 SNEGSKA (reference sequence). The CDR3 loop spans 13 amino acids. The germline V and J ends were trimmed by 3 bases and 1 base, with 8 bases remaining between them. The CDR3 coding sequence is TGCAGTGCTAGCGCCCCAGGCACAGATACGCAGTATTTT. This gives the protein CSASAPGTDTQYF.

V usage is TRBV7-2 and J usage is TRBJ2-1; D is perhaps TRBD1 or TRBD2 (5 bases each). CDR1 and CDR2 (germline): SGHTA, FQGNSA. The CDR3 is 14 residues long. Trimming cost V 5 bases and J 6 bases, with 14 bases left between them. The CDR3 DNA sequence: TGTGCCAGCAGCGAAGCTCTCGGGGCCAATGAGCAGTTCTTC. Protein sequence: CASSEALGANEQFF.

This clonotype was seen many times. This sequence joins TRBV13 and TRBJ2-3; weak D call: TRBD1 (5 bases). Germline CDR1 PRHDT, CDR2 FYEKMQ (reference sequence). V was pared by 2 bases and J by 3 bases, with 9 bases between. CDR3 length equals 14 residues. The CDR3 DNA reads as TGTGCCAGCAGCTTAAGGGGTAGGACAGATACGCAGTATTTT. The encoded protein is CASSLRGRTDTQYF.

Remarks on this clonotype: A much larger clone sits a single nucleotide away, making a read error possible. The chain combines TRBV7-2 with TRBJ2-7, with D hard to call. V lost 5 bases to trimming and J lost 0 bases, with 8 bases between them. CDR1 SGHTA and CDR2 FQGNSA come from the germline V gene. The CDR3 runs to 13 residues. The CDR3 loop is CASSIIGSYEQYF. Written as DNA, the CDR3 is TGTGCCAGCAGCATAATCGGCTCCTACGAGCAGTACTTC. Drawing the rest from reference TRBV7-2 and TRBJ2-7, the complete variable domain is GAGVSQSPSNKVTEKGKDVELRCDPISGHTALYWYRQSLGQGLEFLIYFQGNSAPDKSGLPSDRFSAERTGGSVSTLTIQRTQQEDSAVYLCASSIIGSYEQYFGPGTRLTVT.

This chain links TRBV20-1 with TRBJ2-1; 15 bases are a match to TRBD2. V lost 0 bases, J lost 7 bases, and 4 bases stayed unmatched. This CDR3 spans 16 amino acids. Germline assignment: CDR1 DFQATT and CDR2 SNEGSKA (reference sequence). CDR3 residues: CSARDGTSGRRNEQFF. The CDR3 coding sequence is TGCAGTGCTAGAGACGGGACTAGCGGGAGGAGAAATGAGCAGTTCTTC.

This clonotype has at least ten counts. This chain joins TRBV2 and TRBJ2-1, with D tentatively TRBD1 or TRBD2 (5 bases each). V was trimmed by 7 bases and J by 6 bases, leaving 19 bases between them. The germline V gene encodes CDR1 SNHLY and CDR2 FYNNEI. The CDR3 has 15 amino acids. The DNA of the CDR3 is TGTGCCAGCACGAGAACCGGGACGAGGACCAATGAGCAGTTCTTC. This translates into CASTRTGTRTNEQFF. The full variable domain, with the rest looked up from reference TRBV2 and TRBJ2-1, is EPEVTQTPSHQVTQMGQEVILRCVPISNHLYFYWYRQILGQKVEFLVSFYNNEISEKSEIFDDQFSVERPDGSNFTLKIRSTKLEDSAMYFCASTRTGTRTNEQFFGPGTRLTVL.

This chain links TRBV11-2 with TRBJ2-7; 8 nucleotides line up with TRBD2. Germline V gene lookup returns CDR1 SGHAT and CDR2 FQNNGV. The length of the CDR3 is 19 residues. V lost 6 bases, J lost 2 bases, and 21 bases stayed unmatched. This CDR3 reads CASRPTFLAGGVSTYEQYF. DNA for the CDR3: TGTGCCAGCAGACCAACTTTCCTTGCGGGAGGAGTCTCAACCTACGAGCAGTACTTC.

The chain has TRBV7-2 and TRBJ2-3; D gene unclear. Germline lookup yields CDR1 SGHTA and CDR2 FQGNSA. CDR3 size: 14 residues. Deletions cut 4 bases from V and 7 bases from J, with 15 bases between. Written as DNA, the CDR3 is TGTGCCAGCAGCTCCCCCGATCTAACTCATACGCAGTATTTT. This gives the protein CASSSPDLTHTQYF. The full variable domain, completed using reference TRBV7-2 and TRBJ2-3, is GAGVSQSPSNKVTEKGKDVELRCDPISGHTALYWYRQSLGQGLEFLIYFQGNSAPDKSGLPSDRFSAERTGGSVSTLTIQRTQQEDSAVYLCASSSPDLTHTQYFGPGTRLTVL.

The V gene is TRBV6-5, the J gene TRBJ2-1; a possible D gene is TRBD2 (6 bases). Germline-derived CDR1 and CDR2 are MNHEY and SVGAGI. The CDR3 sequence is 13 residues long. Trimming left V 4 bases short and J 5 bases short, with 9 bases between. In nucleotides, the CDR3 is TGTGCCAGCAGTTCGCCGGGGGACAATGAGCAGTTCTTC. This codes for CASSSPGDNEQFF.

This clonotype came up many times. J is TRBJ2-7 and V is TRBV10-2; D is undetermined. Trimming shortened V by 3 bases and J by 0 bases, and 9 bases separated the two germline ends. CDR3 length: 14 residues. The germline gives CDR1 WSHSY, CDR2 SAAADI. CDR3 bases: TGCGCCAGCAGTGACCACAAAAGCTCCTACGAGCAGTACTTC. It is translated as CASSDHKSSYEQYF.

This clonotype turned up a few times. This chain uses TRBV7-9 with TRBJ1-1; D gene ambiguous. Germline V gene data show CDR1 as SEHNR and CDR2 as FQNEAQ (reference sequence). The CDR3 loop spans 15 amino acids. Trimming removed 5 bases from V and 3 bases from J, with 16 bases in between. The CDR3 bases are TGTGCCAGCAGCCCTAAGGACGGCTGGGACACTGAAGCTTTCTTT. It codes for CASSPKDGWDTEAFF.

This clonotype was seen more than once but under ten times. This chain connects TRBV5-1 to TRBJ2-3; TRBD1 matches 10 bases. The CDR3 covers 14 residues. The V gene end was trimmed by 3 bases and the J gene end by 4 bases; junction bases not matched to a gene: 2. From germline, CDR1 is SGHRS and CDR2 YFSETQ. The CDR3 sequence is CASSSGTGADTQYF. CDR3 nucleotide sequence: TGCGCCAGCAGCTCTGGGACAGGGGCAGATACGCAGTATTTT.

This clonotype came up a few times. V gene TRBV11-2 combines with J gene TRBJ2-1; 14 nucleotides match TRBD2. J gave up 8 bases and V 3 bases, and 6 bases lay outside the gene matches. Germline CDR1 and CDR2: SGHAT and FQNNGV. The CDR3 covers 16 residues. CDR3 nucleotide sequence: TGTGCCAGCAGCTTGGGACTAGCGGGAGCGGGCTATGAGCAGTTCTTC. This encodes CASSLGLAGAGYEQFF. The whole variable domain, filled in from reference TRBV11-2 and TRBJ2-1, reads EAGVAQSPRYKIIEKRQSVAFWCNPISGHATLYWYQQILGQGPKLLIQFQNNGVVDDSQLPKDRFSAERLKGVDSTLKIQPAKLEDSAVYLCASSLGLAGAGYEQFFGPGTRLTVL.

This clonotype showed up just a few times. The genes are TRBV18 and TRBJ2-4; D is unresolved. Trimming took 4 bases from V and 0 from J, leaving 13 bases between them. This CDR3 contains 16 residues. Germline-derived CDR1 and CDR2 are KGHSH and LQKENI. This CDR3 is CASSLSPQLAKNIQYF. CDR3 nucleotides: TGTGCCAGCTCACTCTCACCCCAGTTAGCCAAAAACATTCAGTACTTC.